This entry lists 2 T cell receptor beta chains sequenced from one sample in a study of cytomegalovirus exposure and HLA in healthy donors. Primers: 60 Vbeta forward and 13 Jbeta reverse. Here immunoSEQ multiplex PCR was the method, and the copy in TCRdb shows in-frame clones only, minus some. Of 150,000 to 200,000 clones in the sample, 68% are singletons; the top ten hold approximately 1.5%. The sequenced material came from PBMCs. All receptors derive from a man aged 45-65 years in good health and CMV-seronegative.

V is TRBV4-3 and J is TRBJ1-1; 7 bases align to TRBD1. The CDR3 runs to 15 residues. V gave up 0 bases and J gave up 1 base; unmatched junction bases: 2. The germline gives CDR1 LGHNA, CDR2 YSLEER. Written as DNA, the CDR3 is TGCGCCAGCAGCCAAGATCGGACAGGGAACACTGAAGCTTTCTTT. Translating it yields CASSQDRTGNTEAFF.

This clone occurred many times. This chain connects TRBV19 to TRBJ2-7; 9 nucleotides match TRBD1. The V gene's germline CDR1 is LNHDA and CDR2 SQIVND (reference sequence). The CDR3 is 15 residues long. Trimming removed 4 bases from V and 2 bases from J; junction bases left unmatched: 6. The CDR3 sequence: CASSTSGTGTYEQYF. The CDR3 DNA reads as TGTGCCAGTAGTACCTCCGGGACAGGGACCTACGAGCAGTACTTC.